These 19 T cell receptor beta chains came from one sample sequenced in a study of blood T cell repertoires in COVID-19. This table comes from immunoSEQ multiplex PCR, and its TCRdb copy is limited to in-frame clones, with some not included. The table includes tens of thousands of clones, roughly four fifths detected once. Input material: peripheral blood. These receptors were collected from a woman in her sixties with acute or convalescent COVID-19.

The chain uses TRBV7-4 and TRBJ1-5; D not certain. This CDR3 contains 13 residues. Germline assignment: CDR1 SGHVT and CDR2 SQSDAQ. V dropped 5 bases and J dropped 4 bases, with 9 bases sitting between them. The CDR3 protein is CASSAATNQPQHF. The CDR3 DNA reads TGTGCCAGCAGCGCGGCGACTAATCAGCCCCAGCATTTT.

This chain joins TRBV6-1 and TRBJ2-1; 14 bases agree with TRBD2. Trimming removed 4 bases from V and 8 bases from J; junction bases left unmatched: 10. The germline CDR1 and CDR2 sequences are MNHNS and SASEGT. The CDR3 totals 17 residues. The DNA of the CDR3 is TGTGCCAGCAGTGTGGGCCTGACTAGCGGGGGGGCCGATGAGCAGTTCTTC. As protein: CASSVGLTSGGADEQFF.

The V call is TRBV6-4, the J call TRBJ2-7; 10 bases are a match to TRBD2. V lost 3 bases, J lost 7 bases, and 9 bases stayed unmatched. This CDR3 has 15 residues. Germline assignment: CDR1 MRHNA and CDR2 SNTAGT. The CDR3 is CASSEASGGPGEQYF. CDR3 sequence (DNA): TGTGCCAGCAGTGAAGCTAGCGGGGGTCCTGGAGAGCAGTACTTC.

J is TRBJ2-3 and V is TRBV29-1; TRBD2 matches 7 bases. CDR3 length equals 11 residues. Germline V gives CDR1 SQVTM, CDR2 ANQGSEA. The V segment lost 4 bases and the J segment 5 bases; nucleotides outside the gene matches: 0. The CDR3 is CSVGGGDTQYF. DNA of the CDR3: TGCAGCGTTGGCGGGGGAGATACGCAGTATTTT.

This rearrangement joins TRBV10-3 to TRBJ1-5; TRBD1 agrees at 7 bases. Germline CDR1 and CDR2: ENHRY and SYGVKD. The V and J ends lost 8 bases and 2 bases, in that order; junction bases with no gene match: 6. This CDR3 spans 14 amino acids. The CDR3 DNA reads as TGTGCCATCGGGACAGCGGTGGGCAATCAGCCCCAGCATTTT. Translation: CAIGTAVGNQPQHF.

The chain combines TRBV19 with TRBJ1-3; 9 bases map to TRBD1. This CDR3 spans 14 amino acids. J lost 2 bases, V lost 6 bases, and 2 bases had no gene match. CDR1 and CDR2 (germline): LNHDA, SQIVND (reference sequence). CDR3 loop: CASRRTGAGNTIYF. Here the CDR3 DNA reads TGTGCCAGTAGACGGACAGGGGCTGGAAACACCATATATTTT. Full variable domain (outside the CDR3, taken from reference TRBV19 and TRBJ1-3): DGGITQSPKYLFRKEGQNVTLSCEQNLNHDAMYWYRQDPGQGLRLIYYSQIVNDFQKGDIAEGYSVSREKKESFPLTVTSAQKNPTAFYLCASRRTGAGNTIYFGEGSWLTVV.

The CDR3 loop reads CSVGYGQGATDTQYF. The DNA of the CDR3 is TGCAGCGTTGGATACGGGCAGGGTGCGACAGATACGCAGTATTTT. V usage is TRBV29-1 and J usage is TRBJ2-3, with a tentative D call TRBD1 (5 bases). Germline CDR1 is SQVTM and CDR2 is ANQGSEA. With 4 bases removed from V and 3 bases from J, the gap between germline ends came to 17 bases. This CDR3 comprises 15 residues.

This clone qualifies as medium-sized. J is TRBJ1-6 and V is TRBV2; TRBD1 is a possible D gene (5 bases). The CDR3 runs 14 residues. The V end lost 10 bases, the J end lost 6 bases, and 16 bases lay between the germline ends. Germline V CDR1 and CDR2: SNHLY, FYNNEI. DNA of the CDR3: TGTGCCACCCGCAGAGACAGACTTAATTCACCCCTCCACTTT. Protein: CATRRDRLNSPLHF. The full variable domain, rest sourced from reference TRBV2 and TRBJ1-6, is EPEVTQTPSHQVTQMGQEVILRCVPISNHLYFYWYRQILGQKVEFLVSFYNNEISEKSEIFDDQFSVERPDGSNFTLKIRSTKLEDSAMYFCATRRDRLNSPLHFGNGTRLTVT.

V and J are TRBV18 and TRBJ1-1, with 8 bases that match TRBD1. This CDR3 is built from 15 residues. V lost 0 bases, J lost 5 bases, and 5 bases stayed unmatched. CDR1 is KGHSH, CDR2 LQKENI, per germline. The chain's CDR3 is CASSPPQGARTEAFF. The DNA for the CDR3 is TGTGCCAGCTCACCACCGCAGGGGGCGAGGACTGAAGCTTTCTTT.

The J gene is TRBJ2-7, the V gene TRBV6-5; 8 bases are a match to TRBD1. This CDR3 is 15 amino acids long. Trimming at V came to 6 bases and at J to 2 bases, leaving 9 bases not matched to a gene. Germline V lookup: CDR1 MNHEY, CDR2 SVGAGI. The CDR3, as DNA: TGTGCCAGCAGGAGGGCAGACAGGGGTCCCTACGAGCAGTACTTC. Protein product: CASRRADRGPYEQYF.

The CDR3 DNA sequence: TGCAGTGCTAGTTCGGTGTCCCCAGATACGCAGTATTTT. It encodes CSASSVSPDTQYF. The chain is built from TRBV20-1 and TRBJ2-3; no firm D call. The germline V and J ends were trimmed by 3 bases and 4 bases, with 11 bases remaining between them. This CDR3 comprises 13 residues. Per germline, CDR1 DFQATT and CDR2 SNEGSKA (reference sequence).

This sequence joins TRBV6-5 and TRBJ2-5; a possible D gene is TRBD1 (6 bases). Germline CDR1 MNHEY, CDR2 SVGAGI. There are 14 residues in the CDR3. V lost 0 bases and J 4 bases, leaving 9 bases between the germline ends. The CDR3 DNA is TGTGCCAGCAGTTACTCGACAGGATCAGAGACCCAGTACTTC. This gives the protein CASSYSTGSETQYF.

The chain joins TRBV15 to TRBJ1-2; tentative D call: TRBD1 (6 bases). The V end was cut by 3 bases, the J end by 4 bases, with 15 bases between. CDR3 length: 15 residues. Germline values: CDR1 LNHNV, CDR2 YYDKDF (reference sequence). The CDR3 region has the DNA TGTGCCACCAGCAGCTCGACAGGAATCGGCTATGGCTACACCTTC. This encodes CATSSSTGIGYGYTF.

CDR3 amino acids: CASSRGAGALNNEQFF. CDR3 DNA: TGTGCCAGCAGCCGTGGAGCGGGGGCCCTTAACAATGAGCAGTTCTTC. The chain uses TRBV11-2 and TRBJ2-1; 8 nucleotides agree with TRBD2. Unmatched junction bases numbered 11, after V lost 5 bases and J lost 5 bases. The CDR3 runs to 16 residues. The V gene's germline CDR1 is SGHAT and CDR2 FQNNGV.

The CDR3 loop reads CSVPTSGGAIAGELFF. Here the CDR3 DNA reads TGCAGCGTGCCGACTAGCGGGGGGGCAATCGCCGGGGAGCTGTTTTTT. The rearrangement uses TRBV29-1 and TRBJ2-2; 14 positions agree with TRBD2. J was trimmed by 6 bases and V by 6 bases; bases with no gene match: 9. The CDR3 sequence is 16 residues long. The germline V gene encodes CDR1 SQVTM and CDR2 ANQGSEA.

The CDR3 sequence: CASSRMGGTDTQYF. Here the CDR3 DNA reads TGTGCCAGCAGCCGGATGGGGGGGACAGATACGCAGTATTTT. The chain employs TRBV7-3 and TRBJ2-3, with 7 nucleotides matching TRBD2. Per germline, CDR1 SGHTA and CDR2 FQGTGA. The V segment lost 5 bases and the J segment 3 bases; nucleotides outside the gene matches: 5. CDR3 size: 14 residues. Supplemented by reference TRBV7-3 and TRBJ2-3, the full variable domain reads GAGVSQTPSNKVTEKGKYVELRCDPISGHTALYWYRQSLGQGPEFLIYFQGTGAADDSGLPNDRFFAVRPEGSVSTLKIQRTERGDSAVYLCASSRMGGTDTQYFGPGTRLTVL.

The J gene is TRBJ2-1, the V gene TRBV5-1; 7 nucleotides match TRBD2. CDR3 size: 15 residues. Germline V gene lookup returns CDR1 SGHRS and CDR2 YFSETQ. Trimming at V came to 4 bases and at J to 6 bases, leaving 10 bases not matched to a gene. CDR3 amino acids: CASSRRGGAVNEQFF. CDR3 coding DNA: TGCGCCAGCAGCAGACGGGGAGGGGCAGTCAATGAGCAGTTCTTC.

J is TRBJ2-1 and V is TRBV9, with TRBD1 matching 7 bases. CDR1 is SGDLS, CDR2 YYNGEE, per germline. This CDR3 has 14 amino acids. V shed 3 bases, J shed 3 bases, and the junction held 3 bases outside the gene matches. CDR3 sequence: CASSDRTGYNEQFF. The CDR3 DNA reads as TGTGCCAGCAGCGACCGGACAGGCTACAATGAGCAGTTCTTC.

The rearrangement links TRBV5-6 to TRBJ2-7, with D possibly TRBD2 on 6 matching bases. The V gene's germline CDR1 is SGHDT and CDR2 YYEEEE. V was shortened by 4 bases and J by 6 bases, with 11 bases between the two germline ends. This CDR3 comprises 12 residues. CDR3 region: CASSGGWVEQYF. The CDR3 nucleotides are TGTGCCAGCAGCGGGGGGTGGGTCGAGCAGTACTTC.